This T cell receptor (beta chain) comes out of a study of T-cell reconstitution after alpha-beta-depleted transplantation in children. Overall study results and limits: Expanded graft clones numbering several hundred reportedly gave rise to alpha-beta T cells about two months after transplant. Diversity and T-cell counts at one year after transplant derived mostly from new T cells.

The library targeted TCRbeta and was prepared with unique molecular identifiers. TCRdb re-called the PCR reads with MiXCR, one entry per CDR3 protein. Among 140,000 to 150,000 distinct CDR3 sequences listed, around 9% were seen once. Trimming left V 3 bases short and J 8 bases short, with 14 bases between. Germline loops: CDR1 DFQATT, CDR2 SNEGSKA (reference sequence). This CDR3 region has 13 residues. This clonotype was counted many times. Antigen: not known. The chain recombines TRBV20-1 with TRBJ2-1; D is ambiguous. The clonotype originates from a female patient aged 2-9 years who had a stem cell transplant for congenital amegakaryocytic thrombocytopenia, so the T cells may come from the graft donor. Sample: PBMCs, mostly from graft donor cells, taken 180 days after TCRalphabeta/CD19-depleted stem cell transplant. The CDR3 nucleotides are TGCAGTGCTAGGGTCCCAATTGGGGATGAGCAGTTCTTC. Its protein is CSARVPIGDEQFF.